The T cell receptor beta chain under discussion was sequenced for a study of blood T cell repertoires in COVID-19. Study summary: Sources were T cells, B-cell-depleted T cells, or PBMCs; the material itself was cDNA or gDNA.

Original processing notes: Cell counts per sample came from amplifying reference gene primers. Profiling relied on immunoSEQ multiplex PCR, and the TCRdb table lists in-frame clones only, not all of them. That table gives V, J and clone size, and the DNA gave D and trimming. This sample has more than 150,000 clones, with around 79% found just once. V lost 3 bases and J lost 12, with 14 bases in between. The CDR3 extends over 11 amino acids. In germline, CDR1 is SQVTM, CDR2 ANQGSEA. Sequences were obtained from peripheral blood. The gene calls are TRBV29-1 and TRBJ1-2; D is undetermined. The receptor comes from a woman in her 70s with acute or convalescent COVID-19. The CDR3 spells CSVDRTAANTF. CDR3 coding DNA: TGCAGCGTTGACCGGACTGCGGCAAACACCTTC. The complete variable domain, with remaining parts taken from reference TRBV29-1 and TRBJ1-2, reads SAVISQKPSRDICQRGTSLTIQCQVDSQVTMMFWYRQQPGQSLTLIATANQGSEATYESGFVIDKFPISRPNLTFSTLTVSNMSPEDSSIYLCSVDRTAANTFGSGTRLTVV.